Many counts were recorded for the clone carrying this T cell receptor (beta chain). Its antigen is still unknown. cDNA molecules, individually, were tagged with unique molecular identifiers. TCRdb independently ran MiXCR on the 5' RACE reads; one entry per CDR3 protein. The repertoire consists of some 81,000 distinct CDR3 sequences, with approximately 9.1% occurring once and the leading ten covering about 5.3%. These data belong to a study of early T cells in non-severe SARS-CoV-2 infection. Study context: Chains stayed unpaired after sequencing of bulk RNA from unsorted whole blood.

General study points: Comparison of clonotypes with VDJdb favored anti-spike CD8 responses while missing private and CD4 specificities.

J lost 8 bases, V lost 2 bases, and 13 bases had no gene match. Per the germline V gene, CDR1 is SGHRS and CDR2 is YFSETQ. The CDR3 has 17 residues. This receptor was taken from an adult who was a healthcare worker with PCR-confirmed SARS-CoV-2 infection or an uninfected control (not recorded which). Sequenced: whole blood. The chain carries TRBV5-1 and TRBJ2-1, with 10 bases fitting TRBD2. CDR3 in DNA: TGCGCCAGCAGCTTCCCGCTGACTAGCGGGTTTGTCGATGAGCAGTTCTTC. Protein: CASSFPLTSGFVDEQFF.